This is a list of T cell receptor beta chains from one sample in a study of beta chain features in type 1 diabetes. The table came from immunoSEQ multiplex PCR; TCRdb's copy has only in-frame clones and leaves some out. The sample carries under 900,000 clones, 17% recorded once. The sequencing input was naive CD4+ T cells from blood. The receptors shown here come from a woman between 18 and 30 years old in good health. The CDR3 runs from the conserved cysteine through the conserved F or W. The order of the fields is D gene, V gene, J gene, clone size, CDR3 protein, CDR3 DNA. D genes are given only for firm matches. The size entry is marked missing in some rows and otherwise reads once, few, many or a size class.

d_gene: TRBD1
v_gene: TRBV10-1
j_gene: TRBJ2-1
abundance: -
CDR3aa: CASSSGTGGYNEQFF
CDR3nt: TGCGCCAGCAGCTCCGGGACAGGGGGCTACAATGAGCAGTTCTTC

d_gene: TRBD2
v_gene: TRBV7-3
j_gene: TRBJ2-1
abundance: -
CDR3aa: CASSPTSGSYNEQFF
CDR3nt: TGTGCCAGCAGCCCGACTAGCGGGAGCTACAATGAGCAGTTCTTC

d_gene: -
v_gene: TRBV12-5
j_gene: TRBJ2-1
abundance: -
CDR3aa: CASGLLNEQFF
CDR3nt: TGTGCTAGTGGTTTGCTTAATGAGCAGTTCTTC

d_gene: TRBD1
v_gene: TRBV29-1
j_gene: TRBJ2-5
abundance: few
CDR3aa: CSVPPWPQGEPQYF
CDR3nt: TGCAGCGTTCCGCCATGGCCCCAGGGGGAACCCCAGTACTTC

d_gene: -
v_gene: TRBV28
j_gene: TRBJ2-7
abundance: few
CDR3aa: CASSSLRAERYYEQYF
CDR3nt: TGTGCCAGCAGTTCTCTTAGGGCAGAAAGATATTACGAGCAGTACTTC

d_gene: -
v_gene: TRBV19
j_gene: TRBJ2-1
abundance: few
CDR3aa: CASSRGYNEQFF
CDR3nt: TGTGCCAGTAGTCGGGGCTACAATGAGCAGTTCTTC

d_gene: -
v_gene: TRBV5-1
j_gene: TRBJ2-7
abundance: few
CDR3aa: CASSWGHLGSYEQYF
CDR3nt: TGCGCCAGCAGCTGGGGCCATCTAGGCTCCTACGAGCAGTACTTC

d_gene: -
v_gene: TRBV11-2
j_gene: TRBJ1-1
abundance: few
CDR3aa: CASSREENTEAFF
CDR3nt: TGTGCCAGCAGCAGGGAAGAGAACACTGAAGCTTTCTTT

d_gene: TRBD2
v_gene: TRBV12-5
j_gene: TRBJ2-5
abundance: -
CDR3aa: CASGSAPTSGRLETQYF
CDR3nt: TGTGCTAGTGGCTCCGCCCCGACTAGCGGGAGACTGGAGACCCAGTACTTC

d_gene: -
v_gene: TRBV15
j_gene: TRBJ2-5
abundance: few
CDR3aa: CATSRVGSGGGETQYF
CDR3nt: TGTGCCACCAGCAGAGTAGGGTCCGGGGGCGGTGAGACCCAGTACTTC

d_gene: TRBD1
v_gene: TRBV28
j_gene: TRBJ2-7
abundance: few
CDR3aa: CASSSGTGAYEQYF
CDR3nt: TGTGCCAGCAGTTCCGGGACAGGGGCCTACGAGCAGTACTTC

d_gene: -
v_gene: TRBV14
j_gene: TRBJ1-1
abundance: once
CDR3aa: CASSQGSLNTEAFF
CDR3nt: TGTGCCAGCAGCCAAGGCAGCCTGAACACTGAAGCTTTCTTT

d_gene: -
v_gene: TRBV5-1
j_gene: TRBJ2-5
abundance: few
CDR3aa: CASSLGGRASFQETQYF
CDR3nt: TGCGCCAGCAGCTTGGGCGGCAGGGCCTCCTTCCAAGAGACCCAGTACTTC

d_gene: TRBD2
v_gene: TRBV4-2
j_gene: TRBJ2-7
abundance: few
CDR3aa: CASSQGPLLAGALYEQYF
CDR3nt: TGTGCCAGCAGCCAAGGCCCCCTTCTAGCGGGAGCCCTCTACGAGCAGTACTTC

d_gene: -
v_gene: TRBV4-3
j_gene: TRBJ2-3
abundance: -
CDR3aa: CASSQSPLEVTQYF
CDR3nt: TGCGCCAGCAGCCAATCCCCTCTAGAGGTTACGCAGTATTTT

d_gene: -
v_gene: TRBV7-2
j_gene: TRBJ2-1
abundance: few
CDR3aa: CASSGPPGEQFF
CDR3nt: TGTGCCAGCAGCGGCCCGCCGGGGGAGCAGTTCTTC

d_gene: -
v_gene: TRBV6-1
j_gene: TRBJ1-4
abundance: -
CDR3aa: CASRGRTNEKLFF
CDR3nt: TGTGCCAGCAGGGGCAGAACTAATGAAAAACTGTTTTTT

d_gene: -
v_gene: TRBV4-3
j_gene: TRBJ2-1
abundance: -
CDR3aa: CASSQERASNEQFF
CDR3nt: TGCGCCAGCAGCCAAGAAAGGGCATCCAATGAGCAGTTCTTC

d_gene: -
v_gene: TRBV5-4
j_gene: TRBJ2-2
abundance: -
CDR3aa: CASSLGGVPGELFF
CDR3nt: TGTGCCAGCAGCTTGGGAGGCGTCCCGGGGGAGCTGTTTTTT

d_gene: -
v_gene: TRBV7-2
j_gene: TRBJ1-1
abundance: few
CDR3aa: CASSFRQFMNTEAFF
CDR3nt: TGTGCCAGCAGCTTTCGACAGTTTATGAACACTGAAGCTTTCTTT

d_gene: TRBD1
v_gene: TRBV7-8
j_gene: TRBJ1-5
abundance: few
CDR3aa: CASSLPTGGSNQPQHF
CDR3nt: TGTGCCAGCAGCTTACCGACAGGGGGCAGCAATCAGCCCCAGCATTTT

d_gene: -
v_gene: TRBV28
j_gene: TRBJ2-1
abundance: few
CDR3aa: CASSSTTSKQFF
CDR3nt: TGTGCCAGCAGTTCCACTACTAGCAAGCAGTTCTTC

d_gene: TRBD2
v_gene: TRBV6-6
j_gene: TRBJ2-1
abundance: -
CDR3aa: CASSLAGAVYNEQFF
CDR3nt: TGTGCCAGCAGCCTAGCGGGAGCGGTTTACAATGAGCAGTTCTTC

d_gene: TRBD2
v_gene: TRBV7-2
j_gene: TRBJ2-3
abundance: few
CDR3aa: CASSLVLAGGEDTQYF
CDR3nt: TGTGCCAGCAGCTTAGTCTTAGCGGGAGGAGAGGATACGCAGTATTTT

d_gene: -
v_gene: TRBV19
j_gene: TRBJ2-5
abundance: few
CDR3aa: CASSIQGETQYF
CDR3nt: TGTGCCAGTAGTATTCAAGGAGAGACCCAGTACTTC

d_gene: TRBD1
v_gene: TRBV5-1
j_gene: TRBJ1-4
abundance: -
CDR3aa: CASSPQTGGGEKLFF
CDR3nt: TGCGCCAGCAGCCCCCAAACAGGGGGCGGTGAAAAACTGTTTTTT

d_gene: -
v_gene: TRBV6-6
j_gene: TRBJ2-5
abundance: few
CDR3aa: CASRDSGGQETQYF
CDR3nt: TGTGCCAGCCGAGACAGCGGAGGCCAAGAGACCCAGTACTTC